This T cell receptor beta chain is from a study of T cell changes during pregnancy in multiple sclerosis. The protocol was immunoSEQ multiplex PCR, while the TCRdb copy is restricted to in-frame clones and leaves out a portion. The sample carries tens of thousands of clones, roughly 90% recorded once. J was trimmed by 5 bases and V by 5 bases; bases with no gene match: 19. This CDR3 comprises 19 residues. The germline V gene encodes CDR1 SGHTA and CDR2 FQGTGA. The sequences come from peripheral blood, collected before pregnancy. The rearrangement uses TRBV7-3 and TRBJ2-2; 8 nucleotides agree with TRBD2. This sequence was found in a female donor with multiple sclerosis, enrolled in a pregnancy study. The CDR3: CASSTLGEAGAIGTGELFF. The CDR3, as DNA: TGTGCCAGCAGCACCCTGGGTGAAGCGGGAGCTATAGGGACCGGGGAGCTGTTTTTT.